The 32 T cell receptor beta chains reported below all come from one sample, sequenced in a study of prognosis after radiotherapy for stage I lung cancer (dated by TCRdb to about 2021). Sequenced on an Illumina HiSeq 3000. Two rounds of multiplex PCR were performed to amplify the TCR beta CDR3 region from genomic DNA. In the first PCR round, primers specific to each TRBV and TRBJ gene were used, and the primer sequences were filed in Chinese patent CN105087789A. TCRdb cleaned the public reads at Q25 with fastp, built clones with MiXCR and kept in-frame beta chains. Entries that share a CDR3 protein sequence are merged under the most common genes and DNA. The sample table lists under 25,000 distinct CDR3 sequences, 45% to 50% of them with a count of one. Together, the top ten hold 32% of the sample. This material consisted of PBMCs, taken before or after stereotactic body radiation therapy (not recorded which). The source is a donor of 50 years or more with non-small cell lung cancer.

The J gene is TRBJ1-5, the V gene TRBV12-3 or TRBV12-4, with no clear D. The CDR3 loop spans 14 amino acids. V lost 7 bases and J lost 6, with 16 bases in between. The DNA for the CDR3 is TGTGCCAGCATTTTCTTGCATGAGGGTCAGCCCCAGCATTTT. Amino acids: CASIFLHEGQPQHF.

The chain combines TRBV7-6 with TRBJ2-1, with 9 bases fitting TRBD2. The germline V gene has CDR1 SGHVS and CDR2 FNYEAQ. The CDR3 extends over 17 amino acids. V shed 6 bases and J 3 bases; nucleotides not matched to a gene: 12. CDR3 coding DNA: TGTGCCAGCAGTTCACAGACTAGCGGTTATCTCTACAATGAGCAGTTCTTC. It encodes CASSSQTSGYLYNEQFF.

This clonotype was seen many times. The rearrangement uses TRBV15 and TRBJ2-3; 8 nucleotides match TRBD1. J was trimmed by 1 base and V by 6 bases; bases with no gene match: 6. Germline CDR1 reads LNHNV; CDR2 reads YYDKDF (reference sequence). CDR3 length equals 15 residues. CDR3 residues: CATRKLQGGTDTQYF. The CDR3 DNA is TGTGCCACCAGGAAATTACAGGGGGGCACAGATACGCAGTATTTT.

This clonotype was recorded at least ten times. The genes are TRBV19 and TRBJ2-3; D gene unclear. CDR1 and CDR2 from the germline V gene are LNHDA and SQIVND (reference sequence). The CDR3 spans 15 residues. V gave up 2 bases and J gave up 0 bases, with 9 bases separating them. Written as DNA, the CDR3 is TGTGCCAGTAGTATAACTCCCTCTAGCACAGATACGCAGTATTTT. It translates to CASSITPSSTDTQYF.

Details on this clonotype: Germline is not matched at one junction end, which may reflect a read error. J is TRBJ1-6 and V is TRBV6-5; possibly TRBD1 for D (5 bases). The CDR3 spans 14 residues. The germline V gene has CDR1 MNHEY and CDR2 SVGAGI. CDR3 coding DNA: TGTTCCAGCAGTTACGGGGGATCGTGTTCACCCCTCCACTTT. Residues: CSSSYGGSCSPLHF.

This clonotype was seen just once. This sequence joins TRBV6-1 and TRBJ1-4; TRBD1 agrees at 9 bases. Germline V gene sequence: CDR1 MNHNS, CDR2 SASEGT. The V segment lost 6 bases and the J segment 10 bases; nucleotides outside the gene matches: 15. The CDR3 consists of 16 residues. CDR3 protein: CASSLDRGSGYGKLFF. CDR3 bases: TGTGCCAGCAGCCTAGACAGGGGGAGTGGCTATGGAAAACTGTTTTTT.

This clonotype was seen ten or more times. The chain has TRBV30 and TRBJ2-7, with 7 positions matching TRBD2. Per germline, CDR1 GTSNPN and CDR2 SVGIG (reference sequence). The CDR3 extends over 14 amino acids. J was trimmed by 1 base and V by 0 bases; bases with no gene match: 3. CDR3 amino acids: CAWSVGGGSYEQYF. As DNA, the CDR3 is TGTGCCTGGAGTGTAGGCGGGGGATCCTACGAGCAGTACTTC. The entire variable domain, with the rest obtained from reference TRBV30 and TRBJ2-7, is as follows: SQTIHQWPATLVQPVGSPLSLECTVEGTSNPNLYWYRQAAGRGLQLLFYSVGIGQISSEVPQNLSASRPQDRQFILSSKKLLLSDSGFYLCAWSVGGGSYEQYFGPGTRLTVT.

A few counts support this clonotype. This chain links TRBV30 with TRBJ1-6; 7 positions match TRBD1. The CDR3 consists of 14 residues. V was clipped by 8 bases and J by 6 bases; unmatched bases: 10. Germline CDR1 reads GTSNPN; CDR2 reads SVGIG (reference sequence). Here the CDR3 DNA reads TGTGCCACACCACGGGACAGCCCTAATTCACCCCTCCACTTT. Translation: CATPRDSPNSPLHF.

CDR3 sequence (DNA): TGTGCCAGCAGTTCGACAGGGGGTGAAGCTTTCTTT. Translated: CASSSTGGEAFF. The chain links TRBV27 to TRBJ1-1, with TRBD1 matching over 9 bases. Germline CDR1 reads MNHEY; CDR2 reads SMNVEV (reference sequence). This CDR3 region has 12 residues. V was clipped by 4 bases and J by 7 bases; unmatched bases: 1.

As for this clonotype: At one end, the junction sequence differs from germline, possibly due to a read error. The J gene is TRBJ2-5, the V gene TRBV2; D possibly corresponds to TRBD2 (6 bases). Germline V gives CDR1 SNHLY, CDR2 FYNNEI. The CDR3 contains 11 residues. The CDR3 DNA follows: TGTGCCAGCAGTTCGGGGGAGACACAGTACTTC. Translation gives CASSSGETQYF. The whole variable domain, remainder taken from reference TRBV2 and TRBJ2-5, is EPEVTQTPSHQVTQMGQEVILRCVPISNHLYFYWYRQILGQKVEFLVSFYNNEISEKSEIFDDQFSVERPDGSNFTLKIRSTKLEDSAMYFCASSSGETQYFGPGTRLLVL.

The genes are TRBV4-2 and TRBJ1-6; TRBD1 aligns across 7 bases. This CDR3 is 14 amino acids long. Germline values: CDR1 LGHNA, CDR2 YNFKEQ. V was clipped by 6 bases and J by 10 bases; unmatched bases: 9. The chain's CDR3 is CASSFRGDSSPLHF. The CDR3 DNA sequence: TGTGCCAGCAGTTTCAGGGGGGATAGCTCACCCCTCCACTTT.

This clonotype has a count of ten or more. The chain has TRBV7-9 and TRBJ2-1, with D possibly being TRBD1 or TRBD2 (5 bases each). Trimming removed 1 base at V and 1 base at J, with 14 bases between. This CDR3 comprises 17 residues. Germline V gives CDR1 SEHNR, CDR2 FQNEAQ (reference sequence). CDR3 nucleotides: TGTGCCAGCAGCTTAGTTGTGGGGCGCGGGTCCTACAATGAGCAGTTCTTC. Translating gives CASSLVVGRGSYNEQFF.

The rearrangement uses TRBV28 and TRBJ1-1; possibly TRBD1 for D (6 bases). V was cut by 6 bases and J by 6 bases, with 14 bases left in between. Germline V lookup: CDR1 MDHEN, CDR2 SYDVKM. The CDR3 sequence is 13 residues long. CDR3 loop: CASSSSDRSEAFF. Written as DNA, the CDR3 is TGTGCCAGCAGCTCCTCTGACAGGTCTGAAGCTTTCTTT.

A word on this clonotype: Given a far larger clone just one base away, this is likely a sequencing read error. The V gene is TRBV6-4, the J gene TRBJ1-2; TRBD1 is a possible D gene (6 bases). From germline, CDR1 is MRHNA and CDR2 SNTAGT. CDR3 length: 17 amino acids. V was pared by 5 bases and J by 4 bases, with 23 bases between. The CDR3 bases are TGTGCCAGCAGTTCCTCTGGGAACAGGGCGCCCCTCTATGGCTACACCTTC. Encoded protein: CASSSSGNRAPLYGYTF.

As to this clonotype: This probably arose from a read error, given a far larger clone one base away. The rearrangement joins TRBV7-9 to TRBJ2-3, with 15 bases matching TRBD2. CDR1 and CDR2 (germline): SEHNR, FQNEAQ (reference sequence). The CDR3 loop spans 17 amino acids. CDR3 in DNA: TGTGCCAGCAGCTTGGGACTAGCGGGAGGAGACACATATACGCAGTATTTT. Its protein is CASSLGLAGGDTYTQYF.

This clonotype was found a few times. This may come from a read error, since a much larger clone is one base off. The rearrangement links TRBV6-4 to TRBJ2-3, with unresolved D. Trimming stripped 4 bases from V and 7 bases from J, with 12 bases between. The CDR3 extends over 13 amino acids. Germline lookup yields CDR1 MRHNA and CDR2 SNTAGT. The CDR3: CASSAVETYTQYF. The CDR3 DNA is TGTGCCAGCAGTGCGGTCGAAACATATACGCAGTATTTT.

There are many counts of this clonotype. V gene TRBV19 combines with J gene TRBJ2-3; tentative D call: TRBD2 (6 bases). Deletions cut 6 bases from V and 3 bases from J, with 10 bases between. CDR3 length: 13 residues. In germline, CDR1 is LNHDA, CDR2 SQIVND (reference sequence). CDR3 coding DNA: TGTGCCAGTAGCGGGAGTCGAACAGATACGCAGTATTTT. The encoded protein is CASSGSRTDTQYF.

The J gene is TRBJ1-5, the V gene TRBV19; no reliable D call. This CDR3 comprises 15 residues. CDR1 LNHDA and CDR2 SQIVND come from the germline V gene (reference sequence). The germline V and J ends were trimmed by 6 bases and 4 bases, with 16 bases remaining between them. The CDR3 DNA reads TGTGCCAGTAGGCCCCCCCGAGCCCATAATCAGCCCCAGCATTTT. Protein product: CASRPPRAHNQPQHF.

This clonotype was picked up many times. The genes are TRBV11-2 and TRBJ2-5, with D hard to call. The CDR3 has 18 residues. V was pared by 0 bases and J by 1 base, with 18 bases between. Per the germline V gene, CDR1 is SGHAT and CDR2 is FQNNGV. For the CDR3, the DNA is TGTGCCAGCAGCTTAGATCGAAGAGGCAGGATATCCCAAGAGACCCAGTACTTC. Protein product: CASSLDRRGRISQETQYF.

This clonotype was recorded many times. This chain connects TRBV6-5 to TRBJ2-5; D is unresolved. V shed 0 bases and J shed 1 base, with 9 bases lying between them. The CDR3 runs 15 residues. Germline-derived CDR1 and CDR2 are MNHEY and SVGAGI. The DNA of the CDR3 is TGTGCCAGCAGTTACTCGGCGTCCCTCCAAGAGACCCAGTACTTC. Translating gives CASSYSASLQETQYF.

This clonotype appeared many times. V and J are TRBV28 and TRBJ1-2; the D gene is possibly TRBD1 (6 bases). The CDR3 contains 11 residues. Trimming pared 7 bases from V and 10 bases from J, leaving 13 bases between. Germline V gene data show CDR1 as MDHEN and CDR2 as SYDVKM. CDR3 DNA sequence: TGTGCCAGCACCAACGGACAGTCCTACACCTTC. Translated: CASTNGQSYTF.

The V gene is TRBV6-1, the J gene TRBJ2-1, with TRBD2 identical over 7 bases. Germline trimming cut 7 bases from V and 0 bases from J; bases unmatched to any gene: 6. Germline values: CDR1 MNHNS, CDR2 SASEGT. The CDR3 contains 15 residues. The CDR3 DNA sequence: TGTGCCAGCATAAAGCGGGGCCACTCCTACAATGAGCAGTTCTTC. It is translated as CASIKRGHSYNEQFF.

In its sample, this clonotype was seen many times. The rearrangement links TRBV6-5 to TRBJ2-7; D not certain. This CDR3 contains 14 residues. Between the trimmed V and J ends, which lost 2 bases and 7 bases, there was a span of 15 bases. Germline CDR1 reads MNHEY; CDR2 reads SVGAGI. This CDR3 is CASSYTSTLSEQYF. In nucleotides, the CDR3 is TGTGCCAGCAGTTACACTTCGACGTTGAGTGAGCAGTACTTC.

Comments on this clonotype: A far bigger clonotype differs at one base, so this is likely a read error. The rearrangement joins TRBV6-4 to TRBJ2-7; D may be TRBD2 (6 bases). The germline gives CDR1 MRHNA, CDR2 SNTAGT. The CDR3 runs 14 residues. The CDR3 spells CASSVRAGLYEHYF. CDR3 nucleotides: TGTGCCAGCAGTGTCCGGGCGGGGCTCTACGAGCATTACTTC.

Comments on this clonotype: Sequence at one end of the junction differs from germline and may be a read error. The rearrangement joins TRBV28 to TRBJ2-2; D is possibly TRBD1 or TRBD2 (5 bases each). Germline CDR1 reads MDHEN; CDR2 reads SYDVKM. The CDR3 is 16 residues long. CDR3 loop: CASSSDGDVRPGDLFF. Written as DNA, the CDR3 is TGTGCCAGCAGCTCCGACGGGGACGTCAGACCCGGGGATCTGTTTTTT.

CDR3 region: CASSLVAGAGNEQFF. The CDR3 region has the DNA TGTGCCAGCAGTTTGGTAGCGGGGGCGGGCAATGAGCAGTTCTTC. J is TRBJ2-1 and V is TRBV27; 9 bases fit TRBD2. The trim removed 3 bases at V and 6 bases at J, leaving 6 bases unmatched. The germline gives CDR1 MNHEY, CDR2 SMNVEV (reference sequence). The CDR3 spans 15 residues.

This clonotype was recorded at least ten times. This chain joins TRBV19 and TRBJ2-7, with D perhaps TRBD1 or TRBD2 (5 bases each). V lost 3 bases, J lost 3 bases, and 15 bases lay in between. The CDR3 runs 15 residues. Germline V lookup: CDR1 LNHDA, CDR2 SQIVND (reference sequence). CDR3 sequence: CASSIGGQGGYEQYF. Written as DNA, the CDR3 is TGTGCCAGTAGTATTGGGGGTCAGGGTGGCTACGAGCAGTACTTC.

The V call is TRBV20-1, the J call TRBJ2-2; 7 bases agree with TRBD2. This CDR3 comprises 15 residues. After removal of 7 bases from V and 4 bases from J, the junction contained 12 bases not matched to a gene. The germline gives CDR1 DFQATT, CDR2 SNEGSKA (reference sequence). The CDR3 protein is CSGSRSSGITGELFF. The CDR3 nucleotides read TGCAGTGGGAGTCGGTCTAGCGGAATCACCGGGGAGCTGTTTTTT.

This clonotype was observed once. This chain links TRBV2 with TRBJ2-3, with D tentatively TRBD2 (5 bases). Trimming took off 2 bases at V and 1 base at J, with 7 bases between the two ends. Germline assignment: CDR1 SNHLY and CDR2 FYNNEI. The CDR3 contains 14 residues. CDR3 amino acids: CASSESRGTDTQYF. The CDR3 DNA is TGTGCCAGCAGTGAATCGAGGGGCACAGATACGCAGTATTTT.

V gene TRBV11-3 combines with J gene TRBJ2-3; maybe TRBD2 (5 bases). Trimming took off 0 bases at V and 2 bases at J, with 12 bases between the two ends. CDR1 SGHNT and CDR2 YENEEA come from the germline V gene. The CDR3 runs 16 residues. In DNA form, the CDR3 reads TGTGCCAGCAGCTTAGAGATGGGAGCCTACACAGATACGCAGTATTTT. Amino acids: CASSLEMGAYTDTQYF.

This clonotype came up a few times. CDR3 bases: TGTGCCAGCAGCTTTGGGGGGGGCTCGAGCTATGGCTACACCTTC. Amino acids: CASSFGGGSSYGYTF. The chain employs TRBV11-2 and TRBJ1-2; possibly TRBD1 for D (6 bases). CDR3 length: 15 amino acids. CDR1 and CDR2 (germline): SGHAT, FQNNGV. V was clipped by 3 bases and J by 4 bases, with 15 bases between them.

This clonotype was recorded a few times. This may arise from a read error, as a much more abundant clone is one base away. The chain employs TRBV6-2 or TRBV6-3 and TRBJ2-2; 7 bases map to TRBD1. The trim removed 2 bases at V and 1 base at J, leaving 13 bases unmatched. From germline, CDR1 is MNHEY and CDR2 SVGEGT. This CDR3 spans 19 amino acids. The CDR3 is CASSYPRGKRSLNTGELFF. The CDR3 DNA reads as TGTGCCAGCAGTTACCCCAGGGGGAAGCGGTCCCTGAACACCGGGGAGCTGTTTTTT.